This T cell receptor (beta chain) was found in a study of blood T cell repertoires in COVID-19. Study as a whole: Samples representing acute and convalescent COVID-19 were sourced from the United States, Italy and Spain. From T cells, B-cell-depleted T cells, or PBMCs came the material, which was cDNA or gDNA.

The CDR3 runs 15 residues. Trimming removed 2 bases at V and 10 bases at J, with 20 bases between. Per the germline V gene, CDR1 is SEHNR and CDR2 is FQNEAQ (reference sequence). In the original workflow: Reference gene primers were amplified, and this amplification served to estimate nucleated cell counts. Libraries were prepared by immunoSEQ multiplex PCR; TCRdb keeps only in-frame clonotypes and omits some of them. That table supplies the V and J calls and clone size; D and trimming were determined from the DNA. Among about 97,000 clones listed, 65% to 85% were seen once. This sequence was found in a man in his sixties with acute or convalescent COVID-19. The specimen sequenced was peripheral blood. The V call is TRBV7-9, the J call TRBJ1-1; tentatively, D is TRBD1 (5 bases). The CDR3 DNA reads TGTGCCAGCAGCTTATTAACAGGACCCCCCACCGGAGCTTTCTTT. As protein: CASSLLTGPPTGAFF.